This T cell receptor beta chain was observed in a study of cytomegalovirus exposure and HLA in healthy donors. Primers included in the PCR were 60 Vbeta and 13 Jbeta primers. Clones were read by immunoSEQ multiplex PCR, and TCRdb kept only the in-frame ones, dropping some. The sample includes 110,000 or so clones, 74% of them seen just once. This clone was detected a few times. Its matching antigen is unknown. Findings and caveats of the study: In an earlier analysis, about 87% or about 30%: the productive usage of most TCR beta V segments. Reports described diagnosis of cytomegalovirus status by the classifier as highly specific and sensitive. For most TCR sequences rarity was the rule, although some public TCRs occurred in many donors. According to the study, 150 to 200 TCR beta chains were cytomegalovirus-associated.

V lost 0 bases and J lost 9; bases outside the gene matches: 3. CDR1 is MNHEY, CDR2 SVGAGI, per germline. CDR3 size: 13 residues. This sequence joins TRBV6-5 and TRBJ2-5, with 8 bases fitting TRBD1. Sequencing used PBMCs. The receptor was derived from a woman aged 50 to 60 in good health and CMV-seropositive. The CDR3 nucleotides are TGTGCCAGCAGTTACTCGGACAGGGCGGCCCAGTACTTC. Amino acids: CASSYSDRAAQYF.